This T cell receptor (beta chain) came from a study of identical twins. Study-wide findings and caveats: Models underestimated TCR alpha sharing (out-of-frame) in monozygotic twins. Zero-insertion analyses were open to partial confounding by invariant MAIT and iNKT cells.

The length of the CDR3 is 14 residues. With 4 bases removed from V and 9 bases from J, the gap between germline ends came to 17 bases. The germline gives CDR1 SEHNR, CDR2 FQNEAQ (reference sequence). About this clonotype itself: Its antigen is currently unknown.

Using its own MiXCR run on the 5' RACE reads, TCRdb lists one record per CDR3 protein. The sample yields about 790,000 distinct CDR3 sequences, 15% to 20% seen once. This sample also appeared in a second study, on T cells expressing NK-cell markers. That work contributes: The authors sequenced eight donors, of whom seven were HCMV-seropositive and one was seronegative.

V and J are TRBV7-9 and TRBJ2-3; D is possibly TRBD1 or TRBD2 (5 bases each). The TCR comes from a woman in her late teens or twenties in good health. Sequenced material: PBMCs. The CDR3 DNA follows: TGTGCCAGCAGCTCTGAGGGGTCCCGAGGGACGCAGTATTTT. Its translation: CASSSEGSRGTQYF.